Shown below are 24 T cell receptor beta chains from a single sample sequenced in a study of cytomegalovirus exposure and HLA in healthy donors. With 60 Vbeta and 13 Jbeta primers, the PCR was carried out. Here immunoSEQ multiplex PCR was the method, and the copy in TCRdb shows in-frame clones only, minus some. The sample consists of 150,000 to 200,000 clones, roughly 79% of them appearing once. Sequences were obtained from PBMCs. The receptors were gathered from a woman in her forties or fifties in good health and CMV-seropositive.

The chain carries TRBV9 and TRBJ2-2, with D tentatively TRBD2 (7 bases). The V and J ends lost 2 bases and 0 bases respectively, with 11 bases between them. The length of the CDR3 is 16 residues. Germline V CDR1 and CDR2: SGDLS, YYNGEE. For the CDR3, the DNA is TGTGCCAGCAGCGTCCTAGGGGGGGCGAACACCGGGGAGCTGTTTTTT. As protein: CASSVLGGANTGELFF.

The gene calls are TRBV28 and TRBJ2-5, with 9 nucleotides matching TRBD1. From germline, CDR1 is MDHEN and CDR2 SYDVKM. Trimming cost V 4 bases and J 4 bases; bases outside gene matches: 7. This CDR3 is built from 15 residues. As DNA, the CDR3 is TGTGCCAGCAGTTACACGGACAGGGGTCCAGAGACCCAGTACTTC. Protein: CASSYTDRGPETQYF.

On this clone: A junction end diverges from the germline sequence, so it may reflect a read error. The chain joins TRBV7-7 to TRBJ2-3, with 10 bases fitting TRBD2. The germline V gene encodes CDR1 SSHAT and CDR2 FNYEAQ (reference sequence). This CDR3 spans 16 amino acids. CDR3 in amino acids: CASSLMLAGAGDTQYF. Here the CDR3 DNA reads TGTGCTAGCAGCTTAATGCTAGCGGGGGCGGGAGATACGCAGTATTTT.

The chain recombines TRBV30 with TRBJ1-4; 7 bases match TRBD1. CDR1 is GTSNPN and CDR2 is SVGIG in the germline V gene (reference sequence). J gave up 2 bases and V 4 bases, and 4 bases lay outside the gene matches. The CDR3 runs to 14 residues. The chain's CDR3 is CAWMRGGTNEKLFF. CDR3 DNA: TGTGCCTGGATGCGAGGGGGCACTAATGAAAAACTGTTTTTT.

The chain is built from TRBV27 and TRBJ1-4, with 7 bases fitting TRBD1. The CDR3 consists of 14 residues. V gave up 4 bases and J gave up 8 bases; unmatched junction bases: 7. Germline V lookup: CDR1 MNHEY, CDR2 SMNVEV (reference sequence). CDR3 bases: TGTGCCAGCAGTTGGAAGGGGGCAGGGGAAAAACTGTTTTTT. It specifies CASSWKGAGEKLFF.

The chain combines TRBV30 with TRBJ2-4, with D possibly matching TRBD1 (5 bases). The CDR3 totals 17 residues. Germline CDR1 GTSNPN, CDR2 SVGIG (reference sequence). V shed 3 bases and J shed 0 bases, with 18 bases lying between them. CDR3 in DNA: TGTGCCTGGAGAGAGTATCGAGACAGCCTAGCCAAAAACATTCAGTACTTC. This sequence encodes CAWREYRDSLAKNIQYF.

The chain combines TRBV29-1 with TRBJ2-3; TRBD2 agrees at 10 bases. The CDR3 is 15 amino acids. The junction had 10 bases not matched to a gene; V was cut back by 6 bases and J by 4 bases. CDR1 and CDR2 from the germline V gene are SQVTM and ANQGSEA. CDR3 loop: CSVNPSGSGPDTQYF. The CDR3 DNA sequence: TGCAGCGTGAACCCTAGCGGGAGTGGCCCAGATACGCAGTATTTT.

This clone was detected only a few times. The chain is built from TRBV21-1 and TRBJ1-1. TRBV21-1 is listed as a pseudogene. This CDR3 has 15 amino acids. The CDR3 bases are TGTGCCAGCAGCAAAGTAGGAGGGAATAACACTGAAGCTTTCTTT. It is translated as CASSKVGGNNTEAFF.

This rearrangement joins TRBV28 to TRBJ2-6; D remains ambiguous. Germline V lookup: CDR1 MDHEN, CDR2 SYDVKM. CDR3 length equals 12 residues. The V and J ends lost 2 bases and 6 bases respectively, with 2 bases between them. The CDR3 sequence: CASSLLANVLTF. CDR3 DNA sequence: TGTGCCAGCAGTTTACTGGCCAACGTCCTGACTTTC.

A remark on this clone: The junction shows a germline mismatch at one end, possibly a read error. The chain is built from TRBV15 and TRBJ1-1; D possibly corresponds to TRBD1 (5 bases). The germline V gene has CDR1 LNHNV and CDR2 YYDKDF (reference sequence). The CDR3 has 12 amino acids. The CDR3 here is CATSPMGTEASF. Here the CDR3 DNA reads TGTGCCACCAGCCCCATGGGGACTGAAGCTTCCTTT.

The chain uses TRBV19 and TRBJ2-1; 10 nucleotides match TRBD2. The CDR3 sequence is 15 residues long. With 5 bases clipped from V and 2 bases from J, the junction kept 3 bases outside the gene matches. Germline CDR1 reads LNHDA; CDR2 reads SQIVND (reference sequence). The CDR3 protein is CASSALAGAYNEQFF. CDR3 sequence (DNA): TGTGCCAGTAGTGCCCTAGCGGGAGCCTACAATGAGCAGTTCTTC.

The rearrangement links TRBV7-2 to TRBJ2-7; possible D gene TRBD2, 7 bases. This CDR3 region has 14 residues. The germline V gene has CDR1 SGHTA and CDR2 FQGNSA. Trimming pared 3 bases from V and 7 bases from J, leaving 16 bases between. CDR3 amino acids: CASSFGGGPEEQYF. CDR3 nucleotide sequence: TGTGCCAGCAGCTTTGGGGGGGGGCCTGAAGAGCAGTACTTC.

The sample holds a few counts of this clone. The chain employs TRBV4-1 and TRBJ1-6; possible D gene TRBD1, 5 bases. The V gene lost 0 bases and the J gene lost 9 bases, with 12 bases spanning the gap. CDR1 and CDR2 (germline): MGHRA, YSYEKL. CDR3 length: 15 amino acids. CDR3 DNA sequence: TGCGCCAGCAGCCAAGAATCCCAGGGTGGTTCACCCCTCCACTTT. Translated, it gives CASSQESQGGSPLHF.

This clone was seen a handful of times. The V and J genes are TRBV6-1 and TRBJ1-6; TRBD1 matches at 7 bases. V shed 4 bases, J shed 0 bases, and the junction held 6 bases outside the gene matches. This CDR3 has 17 residues. Germline V gene sequence: CDR1 MNHNS, CDR2 SASEGT. The CDR3 loop reads CASSARQGGSYNSPLHF. CDR3 DNA sequence: TGTGCCAGCAGTGCTCGACAGGGTGGCTCCTATAATTCACCCCTCCACTTT.

CDR3 sequence reads: CASSLAGTSVPYEQYF. In nucleotides, the CDR3 is TGTGCCAGCAGCTTAGCTGGGACTAGCGTTCCCTACGAGCAGTACTTC. The chain employs TRBV7-8 and TRBJ2-7; 10 bases align to TRBD2. Germline V lookup: CDR1 SGHVS, CDR2 FQNEAQ. Losses at the gene ends were 0 bases for V and 2 bases for J; bases not matched to a gene: 4. The CDR3 totals 16 residues.

In its sample, this clone was seen once. The chain recombines TRBV28 with TRBJ1-2; D possibly corresponds to TRBD1 (5 bases). This CDR3 has 12 residues. The germline CDR1 and CDR2 sequences are MDHEN and SYDVKM. Trimming took 4 bases from V and 4 from J, leaving 7 bases between them. CDR3 in amino acids: CASSSGIYGYTF. The CDR3 coding sequence is TGTGCCAGCAGTTCAGGGATCTATGGCTACACCTTC.

The chain couples TRBV19 to TRBJ1-2; TRBD1 matches at 7 bases. In germline, CDR1 is LNHDA, CDR2 SQIVND (reference sequence). There are 14 residues in the CDR3. With 4 bases clipped from V and 2 bases from J, the junction kept 4 bases outside the gene matches. In DNA form, the CDR3 reads TGTGCCAGTAGTAAGACAGGGCTCAACTATGGCTACACCTTC. Translating it yields CASSKTGLNYGYTF.

The V and J genes are TRBV28 and TRBJ1-4; the match to TRBD1 covers 7 bases. Germline lookup yields CDR1 MDHEN and CDR2 SYDVKM. J was trimmed by 0 bases and V by 6 bases; bases with no gene match: 4. The CDR3 consists of 15 residues. The CDR3 spells CASRKGGSTNEKLFF. In DNA, the CDR3 is TGTGCCAGCAGGAAAGGGGGCTCAACTAATGAAAAACTGTTTTTT.

This clone showed up just a few times. J is TRBJ2-7 and V is TRBV7-2, with D possibly TRBD1 on 5 matching bases. In germline, CDR1 is SGHTA, CDR2 FQGNSA. The CDR3 spans 15 residues. With 1 base removed from V and 2 bases from J, the gap between germline ends came to 12 bases. This CDR3 is CASSLDRARAYEQYF. The CDR3 nucleotides read TGTGCCAGCAGCTTAGATCGGGCCAGGGCCTACGAGCAGTACTTC.

The chain recombines TRBV2 with TRBJ2-5, with D perhaps matching TRBD2 (6 bases). Germline CDR1 SNHLY, CDR2 FYNNEI. Trimming cost V 2 bases and J 1 base, with 11 bases left between them. The CDR3 loop spans 15 amino acids. This CDR3 reads CASSEIGGIQETQYF. CDR3 nucleotides: TGTGCCAGCAGTGAAATAGGCGGGATCCAAGAGACCCAGTACTTC.

The DNA for the CDR3 is TGTGCCAGCAGCTTCCCGGGACAGGGGGGCGGGGGCACTGAAGCTTTCTTT. Translated: CASSFPGQGGGGTEAFF. V and J are TRBV5-4 and TRBJ1-1; 11 nucleotides align to TRBD1. The CDR3 spans 17 residues. V was clipped by 2 bases and J by 4 bases; unmatched bases: 10. Germline V gene lookup returns CDR1 SGHNT and CDR2 YYREEE (reference sequence). The entire variable domain, with the rest obtained from reference TRBV5-4 and TRBJ1-1, is as follows: ETGVTQSPTHLIKTRGQQVTLRCSSQSGHNTVSWYQQALGQGPQFIFQYYREEENGRGNFPPRFSGLQFPNYSSELNVNALELDDSALYLCASSFPGQGGGGTEAFFGQGTRLTVV.

In this sample, this clone turned up a few times. This CDR3 reads CATHSIITDTQYF. The CDR3 DNA sequence: TGTGCCACCCATTCTATCATAACAGATACGCAGTATTTT. The V call is TRBV6-1, the J call TRBJ2-3; unclear D gene. Trimming cost V 10 bases and J 3 bases, with 14 bases left between them. Germline CDR1 is MNHNS and CDR2 is SASEGT. The CDR3 consists of 13 residues.

The CDR3 coding sequence is TGTGCCAGCAGTTTCGACGGGAACTATGGCTACACCTTC. Protein sequence: CASSFDGNYGYTF. The chain uses TRBV6-5 and TRBJ1-2, with D unresolved. The ends were cut back, 4 bases at V and 2 bases at J, with 8 bases in the middle. Germline V gives CDR1 MNHEY, CDR2 SVGAGI. The CDR3 runs 13 residues.

This chain uses TRBV15 with TRBJ2-1; 8 bases are a match to TRBD1. The CDR3 runs to 13 residues. Germline V gene data show CDR1 as LNHNV and CDR2 as YYDKDF (reference sequence). V was clipped by 5 bases and J by 6 bases; unmatched bases: 3. CDR3 sequence (DNA): TGTGCCACCAGCCTCGACAGGGGCAATGAGCAGTTCTTC. Protein sequence: CATSLDRGNEQFF.